This T cell receptor beta chain derives from a study of CD8+ T cells in alopecia areata. RNA was extracted and reverse transcribed into cDNA as the sequencing template. Measured with immunoSEQ multiplex PCR; TCRdb has only the in-frame clones, and not every one. In the table there are about 110,000 clones, around 53% of which are singletons. Treatment noted: oral pan-JAK inhibitor, 5-10 mg twice daily. This clone was picked up a small number of times. Other DNA sequences in this sample translate to the same CDR3. The CDR3 is 13 residues long. Deletions cut 0 bases from V and 5 bases from J, with 3 bases between. Per germline, CDR1 SGHDT and CDR2 YYEEEE.

The TCR originated in a human donor with alopecia areata. Sequences were derived from CD8+ T cells sorted from blood, sampled at week 24, from a patient treated with tofacitinib. The genes are TRBV5-6 and TRBJ1-6; D gene ambiguous. CDR3 amino acids: CASSLGDNSPLHF. The CDR3 nucleotides are TGTGCCAGCAGCTTGGGGGATAATTCACCCCTCCACTTT.